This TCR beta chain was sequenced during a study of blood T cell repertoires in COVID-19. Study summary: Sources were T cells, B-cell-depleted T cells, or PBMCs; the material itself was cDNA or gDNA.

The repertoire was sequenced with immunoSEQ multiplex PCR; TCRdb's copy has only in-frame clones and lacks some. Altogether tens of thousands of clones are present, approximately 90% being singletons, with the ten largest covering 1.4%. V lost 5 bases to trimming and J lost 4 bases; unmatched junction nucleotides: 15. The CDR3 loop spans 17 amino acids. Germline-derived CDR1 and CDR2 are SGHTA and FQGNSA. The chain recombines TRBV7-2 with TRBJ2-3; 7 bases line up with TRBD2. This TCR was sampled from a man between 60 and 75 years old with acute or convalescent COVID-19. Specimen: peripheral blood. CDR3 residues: CASSPSVAGRTPDTQYF. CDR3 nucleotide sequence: TGTGCCAGCAGCCCAAGCGTGGCCGGGAGGACCCCAGATACGCAGTATTTT.